The 26 T cell receptor beta chains below come from one sample, sequenced in a study of preoperative IRX-2 immunotherapy in early breast cancer. Sample treatment: preoperative locoregional IRX-2 cytokine immunotherapy. Clones were sequenced by immunoSEQ multiplex PCR, and TCRdb holds only the in-frame ones, with some missing. This sample has 3,500 or so clones, with around 74% found just once. Sequencing was performed on tumor tissue, taken after IRX-2 immunotherapy. These TCRs come from a human donor with breast cancer.

This rearrangement joins TRBV19 to TRBJ2-5; possible D gene TRBD2, 6 bases. The germline V gene has CDR1 LNHDA and CDR2 SQIVND (reference sequence). V lost 7 bases, J lost 5 bases, and 17 bases lay in between. This CDR3 has 14 residues. The CDR3 coding sequence is TGTGCCAGTACCTCCGGGGCGGCGGGGGAGACCCAGTACTTC. Translated, it gives CASTSGAAGETQYF.

The genes are TRBV28 and TRBJ2-3; 12 nucleotides match TRBD2. The CDR3 has 19 amino acids. In germline, CDR1 is MDHEN, CDR2 SYDVKM. The junction had 13 bases not matched to a gene; V was cut back by 6 bases and J by 0 bases. CDR3 residues: CASSPVGLAGGPSTDTQYF. CDR3 in DNA: TGTGCCAGCAGCCCGGTGGGGCTAGCGGGAGGGCCCAGCACAGATACGCAGTATTTT.

The genes are TRBV6-8 and TRBJ2-7; D is perhaps TRBD2 (6 bases). From germline, CDR1 is MNHGY and CDR2 SAAAGT. The CDR3 spans 15 residues. The germline V and J ends were trimmed by 5 bases and 7 bases, with 21 bases remaining between them. The CDR3 DNA reads as TGTGCCAGCAGTCTATACCCCCCCAGGGCGGGGGAGCAGTACTTC. Translated, it gives CASSLYPPRAGEQYF.

CDR3 sequence reads: CASSHLPRPTSGGPPDTQYF. The DNA for the CDR3 is TGCGCCAGCAGTCACCTCCCAAGGCCGACTAGCGGGGGCCCCCCAGATACGCAGTATTTT. The chain couples TRBV23-1 to TRBJ2-3; 12 bases align to TRBD2. TRBV23-1 falls under the ORF class, with uncertain function. This CDR3 contains 20 residues. Losses at the gene ends were 3 bases for V and 4 bases for J; bases not matched to a gene: 17.

In this sample, this clone turned up a few times. The chain employs TRBV19 and TRBJ1-1; D is unresolved. The CDR3 has 13 amino acids. Germline CDR1 reads LNHDA; CDR2 reads SQIVND (reference sequence). V was pared by 2 bases and J by 0 bases, with 4 bases between. The CDR3 region has the DNA TGTGCCAGTAGTATACATTTGAACACTGAAGCTTTCTTT. It is translated as CASSIHLNTEAFF.

The chain recombines TRBV5-1 with TRBJ1-1; the D gene is possibly TRBD1 (6 bases). The germline CDR1 and CDR2 sequences are SGHRS and YFSETQ. V was cut by 4 bases and J by 4 bases, with 14 bases left in between. This CDR3 has 14 residues. CDR3 protein: CASSAQGTGTEAFF. CDR3 nucleotides: TGCGCCAGCAGCGCGCAGGGGACCGGCACTGAAGCTTTCTTT.

This clone is medium-sized. The genes are TRBV19 and TRBJ1-3, with D unclear. The V end lost 4 bases, the J end lost 0 bases, and 7 bases lay between the germline ends. This CDR3 is built from 14 residues. The germline V gene encodes CDR1 LNHDA and CDR2 SQIVND (reference sequence). CDR3: CASSTGSSGNTIYF. The CDR3 DNA is TGTGCCAGTAGTACAGGTTCCTCTGGAAACACCATATATTTT.

This rearrangement joins TRBV6-8 to TRBJ2-3; D gene uncertain. The CDR3 consists of 16 residues. V gave up 5 bases and J gave up 4 bases, with 19 bases separating them. Germline-derived CDR1 and CDR2 are MNHGY and SAAAGT. The CDR3 here is CASSGFLDARADTQYF. Here the CDR3 DNA reads TGTGCCAGCAGTGGATTTCTAGACGCCCGGGCAGATACGCAGTATTTT.

This chain joins TRBV19 and TRBJ1-1; no firm D call. This CDR3 region has 14 residues. Germline V gene data show CDR1 as LNHDA and CDR2 as SQIVND (reference sequence). The V and J ends lost 3 bases and 0 bases respectively, with 8 bases between them. The CDR3, as DNA: TGTGCCAGTAGTATCGAGGGTATGAACACTGAAGCTTTCTTT. Amino acids: CASSIEGMNTEAFF.

The chain carries TRBV28 and TRBJ1-5; TRBD1 might be the D (6 bases). This CDR3 spans 15 amino acids. In germline, CDR1 is MDHEN, CDR2 SYDVKM. The ends were cut back, 1 base at V and 7 bases at J, with 14 bases in the middle. For the CDR3, the DNA is TGTGCCAGCAGTTTATTTACAGGGTCTGGACAGCCCCAGCATTTT. The encoded protein is CASSLFTGSGQPQHF.

The chain combines TRBV14 with TRBJ1-1; D perhaps matches TRBD1 (6 bases). The CDR3 has 14 residues. In germline, CDR1 is SGHDN, CDR2 FVKESK. V was shortened by 4 bases and J by 2 bases, with 11 bases between the two germline ends. CDR3 bases: TGTGCCAGCAGCCTCGTGGGGGGCAACACTGAAGCTTTCTTT. Translating gives CASSLVGGNTEAFF.

This clone was counted a single time. The V and J genes are TRBV19 and TRBJ2-5; 7 bases agree with TRBD1. This CDR3 is 15 amino acids long. V lost 3 bases to trimming and J lost 5 bases; unmatched junction nucleotides: 9. Looked up from germline, CDR1 is LNHDA and CDR2 is SQIVND (reference sequence). The DNA of the CDR3 is TGTGCCAGTAGTATGGGAAGACAGGGTCTTGAGACCCAGTACTTC. Amino acids: CASSMGRQGLETQYF. Supplemented by reference TRBV19 and TRBJ2-5, the full variable domain reads DGGITQSPKYLFRKEGQNVTLSCEQNLNHDAMYWYRQDPGQGLRLIYYSQIVNDFQKGDIAEGYSVSREKKESFPLTVTSAQKNPTAFYLCASSMGRQGLETQYFGPGTRLLVL.

The chain is built from TRBV6-8 and TRBJ2-1; D is perhaps TRBD2 (5 bases). This CDR3 is built from 13 residues. The V gene lost 6 bases and the J gene lost 7 bases, with 13 bases spanning the gap. CDR1 is MNHGY, CDR2 SAAAGT, per germline. CDR3 in amino acids: CASRILVGNEQFF. The CDR3 DNA follows: TGTGCCAGCAGAATACTAGTGGGGAATGAGCAGTTCTTC.

The chain uses TRBV29-1 and TRBJ1-1, with TRBD1 matching 8 bases. The ends lost 8 bases at V and 0 bases at J; junction bases unmatched: 11. The CDR3 spans 15 residues. The germline gives CDR1 SQVTM, CDR2 ANQGSEA. The CDR3 reads CSSDTGGSLNTEAFF. As DNA, the CDR3 is TGCAGCTCGGATACAGGGGGGAGTCTGAACACTGAAGCTTTCTTT.

The chain links TRBV5-1 to TRBJ2-5; possible D gene TRBD1, 5 bases. This CDR3 contains 14 residues. V gave up 2 bases and J gave up 1 base, with 9 bases separating them. The germline CDR1 and CDR2 sequences are SGHRS and YFSETQ. The CDR3 sequence: CASSLGDSQETQYF. The CDR3 DNA reads as TGCGCCAGCAGCTTAGGTGACAGCCAAGAGACCCAGTACTTC.

The V call is TRBV6-8, the J call TRBJ2-7; 9 bases agree with TRBD1. Per the germline V gene, CDR1 is MNHGY and CDR2 is SAAAGT. The CDR3 runs to 17 residues. The trim removed 7 bases at V and 2 bases at J, leaving 15 bases unmatched. The CDR3 region is CASTRGTTGGKTYEQYF. The CDR3 DNA reads TGTGCCAGCACCAGAGGGACTACAGGGGGCAAAACCTACGAGCAGTACTTC.

J is TRBJ1-1 and V is TRBV29-1, with TRBD1 identical over 10 bases. The V and J ends lost 4 bases and 4 bases, in that order; junction bases with no gene match: 6. CDR1 and CDR2 (germline): SQVTM, ANQGSEA. This CDR3 comprises 14 residues. CDR3 coding DNA: TGCAGCGTTGTTGGGACAGGGGTTGCCACTGAAGCTTTCTTT. Protein sequence: CSVVGTGVATEAFF.

The genes are TRBV6-8 and TRBJ2-5; the D gene is possibly TRBD2 (5 bases). The CDR3 extends over 16 amino acids. V lost 8 bases and J 4 bases, leaving 23 bases between the germline ends. Per germline, CDR1 MNHGY and CDR2 SAAAGT. DNA of the CDR3: TGTGCCAGCGCCTACCCCGGGCGGGCTCTTCGAGAGACCCAGTACTTC. The encoded protein is CASAYPGRALRETQYF.

V and J are TRBV6-8 and TRBJ1-4, with D hard to call. Germline V gives CDR1 MNHGY, CDR2 SAAAGT. The V gene lost 0 bases and the J gene lost 12 bases, with 11 bases spanning the gap. This CDR3 comprises 13 residues. The CDR3 protein is CASSYSEGLELFF. The CDR3 DNA reads as TGTGCCAGCAGTTACTCGGAGGGATTAGAACTGTTTTTT.

This clone was seen once. The chain links TRBV18 to TRBJ2-7; TRBD1 agrees at 9 bases. Trimming took 0 bases from V and 5 from J; bases not matched to a gene: 5. This CDR3 region has 15 residues. Germline V lookup: CDR1 KGHSH, CDR2 LQKENI. The CDR3 nucleotides read TGTGCCAGCTCACCACCGGGACAGGGCGGACACGAGCAGTACTTC. It codes for CASSPPGQGGHEQYF.

CDR3 amino acids: CASSLTGDANTGELFF. The CDR3, as DNA: TGTGCCAGCAGCTTAACTGGAGACGCGAACACCGGGGAGCTGTTTTTT. J is TRBJ2-2 and V is TRBV7-1; D remains ambiguous. Being an ORF, TRBV7-1 has a function that is uncertain. This CDR3 comprises 16 residues. V lost 4 bases and J 0 bases, leaving 12 bases between the germline ends.

The rearrangement uses TRBV19 and TRBJ1-3; no firm D call. The V gene's germline CDR1 is LNHDA and CDR2 SQIVND (reference sequence). V was cut by 7 bases and J by 4 bases, with 14 bases left in between. The CDR3 has 14 amino acids. The CDR3 DNA is TGTGCCAGTATTCCACAGCTCTCCGGAAACACCATATATTTT. Amino acids: CASIPQLSGNTIYF.

The rearrangement uses TRBV6-8 and TRBJ1-1; perhaps TRBD1 as D (6 bases). With 6 bases removed from V and 1 base from J, the gap between germline ends came to 15 bases. Per the germline V gene, CDR1 is MNHGY and CDR2 is SAAAGT. This CDR3 comprises 15 residues. The CDR3 bases are TGTGCCAGCAGACTGAAACCGACAGGGAACACTGAAGCTTTCTTT. Its protein product is CASRLKPTGNTEAFF.

The table lists this clone with a few counts. The chain recombines TRBV6-8 with TRBJ1-3, with 7 bases that match TRBD1. Germline V gene data show CDR1 as MNHGY and CDR2 as SAAAGT. There are 15 residues in the CDR3. J lost 2 bases, V lost 5 bases, and 6 bases had no gene match. In DNA, the CDR3 is TGTGCCAGCAGTCCGCCCAGGGGGACTGGAAACACCATATATTTT. Translation gives CASSPPRGTGNTIYF.

The chain is built from TRBV6-8 and TRBJ1-1; TRBD1 is a possible D gene (6 bases). The CDR3 runs 18 residues. Between the trimmed V and J ends, which lost 6 bases and 8 bases, there was a span of 31 bases. Germline V lookup: CDR1 MNHGY, CDR2 SAAAGT. The CDR3 coding sequence is TGTGCCAGCAGGCCCGGGACATACGGATCTGGTCTCCGAAAAGAAGCTTTCTTT. Residues: CASRPGTYGSGLRKEAFF.

By share of the sample, this clone is medium-sized. The genes are TRBV11-3 and TRBJ1-1; weak D call: TRBD1 (6 bases). CDR1 and CDR2 from the germline V gene are SGHNT and YENEEA. The CDR3 loop spans 15 amino acids. Trimming took 2 bases from V and 3 from J, leaving 13 bases between them. The CDR3 region is CASSLPTGKDTEAFF. As DNA, the CDR3 is TGTGCCAGCAGCTTACCTACAGGGAAGGACACTGAAGCTTTCTTT.